This T cell receptor (beta chain) derives from a study of beta chain features in type 1 diabetes. For the study at large: All samples combined gave roughly 100,000,000 sorted cells for examination.

Expressed TCRB transcripts were sequenced, since all the RNA that had been isolated was reverse transcribed. The table came from immunoSEQ multiplex PCR; TCRdb's copy has only in-frame clones and leaves some out. The data show under 95,000 clones, with 30% to 40% seen just once and about 0.5% held by the top ten. This clone was counted a single time. Its antigen remains unknown. J gave up 5 bases and V 5 bases, and 11 bases lay outside the gene matches. The germline V gene has CDR1 MDHEN and CDR2 SYDVKM. The CDR3 sequence is 16 residues long. Findings of the study overall: Type 1 diabetes patients showed fewer insertions and more deletions at VDJ junctions.

The TCR was taken from a woman aged 18 to 35 in good health. Sequencing was carried out using stem cell memory CD4+ T cells from blood. The chain employs TRBV28 and TRBJ2-7; 11 bases agree with TRBD1. CDR3 coding DNA: TGTGCCAGCAGTCTTTTACCGGGACAGGGGGACCACGAGCAGTACTTC. As protein: CASSLLPGQGDHEQYF. Based on the CDR3 plus reference TRBV28 and TRBJ2-7, the full variable domain is DVKVTQSSRYLVKRTGEKVFLECVQDMDHENMFWYRQDPGLGLRLIYFSYDVKMKEKGDIPEGYSVSREKKERFSLILESASTNQTSMYLCASSLLPGQGDHEQYFGPGTRLTVT.